This entry lists 13 T cell receptor beta chains sequenced from one sample in a study of blood T cell repertoires in COVID-19. Data came from immunoSEQ multiplex PCR; TCRdb stores just in-frame clones and leaves some out. Among 180,000 or so clones listed, about 86% were seen once. The sequenced sample was peripheral blood. The receptors shown here come from an older woman with COVID-19, enrolled during active disease.

This clone was seen a single time. This chain links TRBV6-2 or TRBV6-3 with TRBJ2-5; 13 bases map to TRBD2. The V gene end was trimmed by 5 bases and the J gene end by 4 bases; junction bases not matched to a gene: 13. The CDR3 totals 18 residues. The V gene's germline CDR1 is MNHEY and CDR2 SVGEGT. CDR3 nucleotide sequence: TGTGCCAGCAGTGGGGACCTCACTAGCGGGAGGGCCTCAGAGACCCAGTACTTC. Protein product: CASSGDLTSGRASETQYF.

The chain couples TRBV10-3 to TRBJ2-7, with D perhaps matching TRBD2 (5 bases). Germline V gene data show CDR1 as ENHRY and CDR2 as SYGVKD. The length of the CDR3 is 13 residues. V lost 8 bases, J lost 4 bases, and 15 bases lay in between. CDR3 nucleotides: TGTGCCATCTCGCCCCCGGGCGGGTACGAGCAGTACTTC. This encodes CAISPPGGYEQYF.

This chain connects TRBV7-9 to TRBJ1-2, with 10 bases matching TRBD1. The trim removed 5 bases at V and 4 bases at J, leaving 16 bases unmatched. The CDR3 length is 18 residues. Germline loops: CDR1 SEHNR, CDR2 FQNEAQ (reference sequence). The CDR3 protein is CASSLPGQGRLKGYGYTF. Here the CDR3 DNA reads TGTGCCAGCAGCCTCCCGGGACAGGGGAGACTTAAAGGCTATGGCTACACCTTC.

CDR3 residues: CASSLRGINEKLFF. CDR3 bases: TGTGCCAGCAGCTTAAGGGGTATTAATGAAAAACTGTTTTTT. This chain links TRBV5-6 with TRBJ1-4, with D perhaps TRBD1 (5 bases). V was clipped by 2 bases and J by 4 bases, with 9 bases between them. Germline V lookup: CDR1 SGHDT, CDR2 YYEEEE. CDR3 length: 14 amino acids.

This clone was counted once. The chain joins TRBV3-1 (or the pseudogene TRBV3-2) to TRBJ2-1; weak D call: TRBD2 (5 bases). The CDR3 sequence is 13 residues long. Trimming removed 5 bases from V and 5 bases from J, with 10 bases in between. Per germline, CDR1 LGHDT and CDR2 YNNKEL (reference sequence). The CDR3 DNA reads TGTGCCAGCAGCACGGGGATCCACAATGAGCAGTTCTTC. As protein: CASSTGIHNEQFF.

This sequence joins TRBV19 and TRBJ1-5; TRBD1 is a possible D gene (5 bases). The CDR3 has 15 residues. V was trimmed by 5 bases and J by 6 bases, leaving 17 bases between them. Germline V gene data show CDR1 as LNHDA and CDR2 as SQIVND (reference sequence). Here the CDR3 DNA reads TGTGCCAGTAGTCCGCGGGGGAGGGGTGCTCAGCCCCAGCATTTT. Its translation is CASSPRGRGAQPQHF.

The rearrangement joins TRBV14 to TRBJ1-6, with TRBD1 matching 10 bases. Germline CDR1 reads SGHDN; CDR2 reads FVKESK. V shed 4 bases, J shed 9 bases, and the junction held 6 bases outside the gene matches. The CDR3 length is 15 residues. The CDR3: CASSLRQGASSPLHF. DNA for the CDR3: TGTGCCAGCAGCCTTCGACAGGGGGCGAGTTCACCCCTCCACTTT.

This chain links TRBV24-1 with TRBJ2-3; 9 bases are shared with TRBD1. The germline V gene has CDR1 KGHDR and CDR2 SFDVKD. V dropped 4 bases and J dropped 5; count of bases not matched to a gene: 9. The CDR3 has 16 amino acids. The DNA of the CDR3 is TGTGCCACCAGTGACCCGGGACAGGGAGGGAGAGATACGCAGTATTTT. Translated, it gives CATSDPGQGGRDTQYF.

J is TRBJ2-7 and V is TRBV3-1 (or the pseudogene TRBV3-2); 10 bases line up with TRBD2. The CDR3 is 17 residues long. The trim removed 0 bases at V and 5 bases at J, leaving 10 bases unmatched. Germline values: CDR1 LGHDT, CDR2 YNNKEL (reference sequence). CDR3 sequence reads: CASSQDLWASGSHEQYF. The CDR3 coding sequence is TGTGCCAGCAGCCAAGATCTTTGGGCTAGCGGGAGCCACGAGCAGTACTTC.

The gene calls are TRBV6-6 and TRBJ2-1; TRBD1 aligns across 9 bases. Per the germline V gene, CDR1 is MNHNY and CDR2 is SVGAGI (reference sequence). With 5 bases clipped from V and 7 bases from J, the junction kept 9 bases outside the gene matches. The CDR3 has 15 residues. The CDR3 DNA sequence: TGTGCCAGCAGTCCCGGGACAGGGCTGGGGAATGAGCAGTTCTTC. Amino acids: CASSPGTGLGNEQFF.

The DNA for the CDR3 is TGTGCCACCAGTGACCCCGGACAGGGAAGATCAGATACGCAGTATTTT. Its translation: CATSDPGQGRSDTQYF. This chain links TRBV24-1 with TRBJ2-3; 8 nucleotides line up with TRBD1. The ends lost 4 bases at V and 4 bases at J; junction bases unmatched: 9. CDR1 and CDR2 from the germline V gene are KGHDR and SFDVKD. The CDR3 covers 16 residues.

This CDR3 is CASRQGANTGELFF. The CDR3 DNA is TGTGCCAGCAGACAGGGGGCGAACACCGGGGAGCTGTTTTTT. J is TRBJ2-2 and V is TRBV2; 8 bases match TRBD1. Unmatched junction bases numbered 0, after V lost 6 bases and J lost 0 bases. The CDR3 has 14 residues. The germline V gene encodes CDR1 SNHLY and CDR2 FYNNEI.

The chain carries TRBV7-2 and TRBJ2-7; 9 nucleotides align to TRBD2. Germline-derived CDR1 and CDR2 are SGHTA and FQGNSA. This CDR3 spans 17 amino acids. The V segment lost 2 bases and the J segment 4 bases; nucleotides outside the gene matches: 12. In DNA, the CDR3 is TGTGCCAGCAGCTTATCCCCCATGCGGGAGGGAGGGTACGAGCAGTACTTC. Amino acids: CASSLSPMREGGYEQYF.